These T cell receptor beta chains were read from a single sample in a study of blood T cell repertoires in COVID-19. Sequenced by immunoSEQ multiplex PCR; TCRdb stores in-frame clones only, minus some. Of over 150,000 clones in the sample, 70% to 80% were seen once. Sequenced material: peripheral blood. The receptors stem from a woman between 50 and 59 years old with acute or convalescent COVID-19. Each CDR3 is given with its conserved first and last residue. The D gene is left open where the match is weak. Clone size is stated in some rows and not others, as once, few, many or a class when expanded.

.,TRBV27,TRBJ1-5,.,TGTGCCAGCAGTCTTCGATCGCGAGTCAATCAGCCCCAGCATTTT,CASSLRSRVNQPQHF
.,TRBV12-3/TRBV12-4,TRBJ2-1,.,TGTGCCAGCAGTTCATGGCATGAGCAGTTCTTC,CASSSWHEQFF
.,TRBV2,TRBJ1-1,.,TGTGCCAGCAGTGAAAGGCCGGGGTCCATGAACACTGAAGCTTTCTTT,CASSERPGSMNTEAFF
TRBD1,TRBV27,TRBJ1-1,.,TGTGCCAGCAAACTACAGGGGGCGACTACAGACACTGAAGCTTTCTTT,CASKLQGATTDTEAFF
.,TRBV6-7,TRBJ1-5,.,TGTGCCAGCAGTTACCCTAGGGGGATCAATAGCAATCAGCCCCAGCATTTT,CASSYPRGINSNQPQHF
.,TRBV19,TRBJ1-4,.,TGTGCCAGTAGTCTCGACAGGCCTAATGAAAAACTGTTTTTT,CASSLDRPNEKLFF
TRBD1,TRBV7-9,TRBJ1-5,.,TGTGCCAGCAGCTCCGGGACAGCCGATAGCAATCAGCCCCAGCATTTT,CASSSGTADSNQPQHF
.,TRBV3-1/TRBV3-2,TRBJ1-5,.,TGTGCCAGCAGCCAAGATCTCAGGGGCGCAGGGCAGCCCCAGCATTTT,CASSQDLRGAGQPQHF
.,TRBV18,TRBJ1-2,once,TGTGCCAGCTCACCGATGGAGGGAAACTATGGCTACACCTTC,CASSPMEGNYGYTF
.,TRBV19,TRBJ1-3,.,TGTGCCAGTACGCAGGGCCCTGGAAACACCATATATTTT,CASTQGPGNTIYF
.,TRBV11-2,TRBJ1-5,.,TGTGCCAGCAGCTTAAACACAGGCACGATCCCCCAGCATTTT,CASSLNTGTIPQHF
.,TRBV6-5,TRBJ1-4,once,TGTGCCAGCATTCGGAGGTCTGAAGAAAAACTGTTTTTT,CASIRRSEEKLFF
.,TRBV2,TRBJ2-5,once,TGTGCCAGCAGTGTGCCAGGGAAGGGAGAGACCCAGTACTTC,CASSVPGKGETQYF
TRBD1,TRBV19,TRBJ1-5,.,TGTGCCAGTAGTATTGAGACCGGGACAGGGGGATCTCAGCCCCAGCATTTT,CASSIETGTGGSQPQHF
.,TRBV2,TRBJ2-7,.,TGTGCCAGCAGTGGGCGGTCAGGGAAGGGGGCCTACGAGCAGTACTTC,CASSGRSGKGAYEQYF
TRBD2,TRBV4-2,TRBJ2-3,once,TGTGCCAGCAGCCGGGCACTAGCGGGGGGCACAGATACGCAGTATTTT,CASSRALAGGTDTQYF
TRBD2,TRBV7-2,TRBJ2-7,few,TGTGCCAGCAGCCCGGTAGCGGGGGGGCCCTACGAGCAGTACTTC,CASSPVAGGPYEQYF
.,TRBV7-2,TRBJ1-5,.,TGTGCCAGCAGCCCTGTCTGGCAGGCGGGGCAGCCCCAGCATTTT,CASSPVWQAGQPQHF
TRBD1,TRBV18,TRBJ1-6,.,TGTGCCAGCTCAACGGGACAGGGGTATTCACCCCTCCACTTT,CASSTGQGYSPLHF
TRBD1,TRBV5-1,TRBJ2-2,.,TGCGCCAGCAGCTTGAGGGACAGAACCGGGGAGCTGTTTTTT,CASSLRDRTGELFF